This TCR beta chain was documented in a study of T cell responses to AZD1222 COVID-19 vaccine. This CDR3 spans 17 amino acids. V shed 4 bases and J 2 bases; nucleotides not matched to a gene: 4. The germline V gene encodes CDR1 SGDLS and CDR2 YYNGEE. This clone was recorded a few times. Antigen specificity is unknown. Notes on the study in general: Among those given AZD1222, only six or seven were seropositive at baseline.

Assay used: immunoSEQ multiplex PCR; TCRdb lists only in-frame clones, some missing. The sample has roughly 70,000 clones, about four fifths seen once. The sequenced sample was peripheral blood, obtained on day 0 of MenACWY control vaccination. V usage is TRBV9 and J usage is TRBJ2-2; 14 bases map to TRBD2. The TCR originated in an adult in good health. The CDR3 region has the DNA TGTGCCAGCAGCCTCGGGACTAGCGGGAGAAACACCGGGGAGCTGTTTTTT. It codes for CASSLGTSGRNTGELFF.